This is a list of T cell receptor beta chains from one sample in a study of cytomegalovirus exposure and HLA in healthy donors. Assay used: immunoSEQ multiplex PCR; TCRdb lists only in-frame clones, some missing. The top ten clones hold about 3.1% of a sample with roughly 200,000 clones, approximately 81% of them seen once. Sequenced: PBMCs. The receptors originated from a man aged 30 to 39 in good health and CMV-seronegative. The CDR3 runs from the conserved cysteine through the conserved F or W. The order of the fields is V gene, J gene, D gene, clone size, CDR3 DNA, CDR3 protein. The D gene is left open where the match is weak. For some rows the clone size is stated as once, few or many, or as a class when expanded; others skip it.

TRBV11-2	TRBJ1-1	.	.	TGTGCCAGCAGTCGCTTTTTTGGAGGGATGAACACTGAAGCTTTCTTT	CASSRFFGGMNTEAFF
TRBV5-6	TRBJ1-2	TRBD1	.	TGTGCCAGCAGCTTGGCGGGGGACAGGGGGCGCATTGGCTACACCTTC	CASSLAGDRGRIGYTF
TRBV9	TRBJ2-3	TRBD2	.	TGTGCCAGCGATAGCGGGGGAGGAACAGATACGCAGTATTTT	CASDSGGGTDTQYF
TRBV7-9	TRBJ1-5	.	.	TGTGCCAGCAGCTTAGAGCGGAGCAATCAGCCCCAGCATTTT	CASSLERSNQPQHF
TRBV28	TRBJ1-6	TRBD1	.	TGTGCCAGCAGTTCCGCATCAGGACAGGGGAATTCACCCCTCCACTTT	CASSSASGQGNSPLHF
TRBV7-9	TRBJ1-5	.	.	TGTGCCAGCAGCTTAGGGGGGGGGTTCGGGCAGCCCCAGCATTTT	CASSLGGGFGQPQHF
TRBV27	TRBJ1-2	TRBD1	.	TGTGCCAGCAGTTTATCATGGGACAGTACCAACTATGGCTACACCTTC	CASSLSWDSTNYGYTF
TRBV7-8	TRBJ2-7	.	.	TGTGCCAGCAGCTTGGTCCCCTACGAGCAGTACTTC	CASSLVPYEQYF
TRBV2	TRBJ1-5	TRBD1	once	TGTGCCAGCAGCGAGGACAGGGCGGATCAGCCCCAGCATTTT	CASSEDRADQPQHF
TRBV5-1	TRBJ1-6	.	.	TGCGCCAGCAGCTTGGGCAGTCACGGCGGTGATTATAATTCACCCCTCCACTTT	CASSLGSHGGDYNSPLHF
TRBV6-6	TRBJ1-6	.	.	TGTGCCGGAGGGGCCGTTTATAATTCACCCCTCCACTTT	CAGGAVYNSPLHF
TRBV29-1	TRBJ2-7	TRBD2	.	TGCAGCGTTGGGACTAGCGGGGGGTTATACGAGCAGTACTTC	CSVGTSGGLYEQYF
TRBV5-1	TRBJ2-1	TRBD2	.	TGCGCCAGCAGCCACGGACTAGCGGGGGGATTGGGGAATGAGCAGTTCTTC	CASSHGLAGGLGNEQFF
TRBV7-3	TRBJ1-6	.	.	TGTGCCAGCAGCATAGGAGACTTGCCCAATTCACCCCTCCACTTT	CASSIGDLPNSPLHF
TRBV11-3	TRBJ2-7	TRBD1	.	TGTGCCAGCAGCTTATTCCGGGACAGGGCCTATTCCTACGAGCAGTACTTC	CASSLFRDRAYSYEQYF
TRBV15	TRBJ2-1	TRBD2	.	TGTGCCACCAGCCCCCGGGGGGGGCTAAACAATGAGCAGTTCTTC	CATSPRGGLNNEQFF
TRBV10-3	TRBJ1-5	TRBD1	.	TGTGCCATCAGTGAGTCAGGACAGGGGAATCAGCCCCAGCATTTT	CAISESGQGNQPQHF
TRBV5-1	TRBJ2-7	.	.	TGCGCCAGCAGCTTCGAGGGCTACGAGCAGTACTTC	CASSFEGYEQYF
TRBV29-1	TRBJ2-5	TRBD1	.	TGCAGCGTTGCGGACAGGCAAGAGACCCAGTACTTC	CSVADRQETQYF
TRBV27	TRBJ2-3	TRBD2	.	TGTGCCAGCAGTTTAGCGGGGGGGCGTCAAGATACGCAGTATTTT	CASSLAGGRQDTQYF
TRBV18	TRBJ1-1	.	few	TGTGCCAGCTCACCACCAGGGGACACCCTTAAAGCTTTCTTT	CASSPPGDTLKAFF
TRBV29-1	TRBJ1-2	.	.	TGCAGCGTAACCAGTTCCTTTTATGGCTACACCTTC	CSVTSSFYGYTF
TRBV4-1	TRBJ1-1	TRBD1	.	TGCGCCAGCAGCCCCCAGGGGGATAGGGGCACTGAAGCTTTCTTT	CASSPQGDRGTEAFF
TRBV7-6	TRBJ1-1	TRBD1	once	TGTGCCAGCAGCTTAGCCCCGACAGGGGTTAACACTGAAGCTTTCTTT	CASSLAPTGVNTEAFF
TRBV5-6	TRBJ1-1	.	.	TGTGCCAGCAGCTTGAGAGTCGGGGTGTTGAACACTGAAGCTTTCTTT	CASSLRVGVLNTEAFF
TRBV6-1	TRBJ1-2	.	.	TGTGCCAGCGTAAGGGGCCCCTATGGCTACACCTTC	CASVRGPYGYTF